Below are 21 T cell receptor beta chains sequenced from a single sample in a study of cytomegalovirus exposure and HLA in healthy donors. It was with 60 Vbeta and 13 Jbeta primers that the PCR ran. The table came from immunoSEQ multiplex PCR; TCRdb's copy has only in-frame clones and leaves some out. The sample shows under 150,000 clones, roughly 85% of them seen only once. The sample comprised PBMCs. These receptors were taken from a boy between 10 and 17 years old in good health and CMV-seronegative.

The chain employs TRBV19 and TRBJ1-2, with D possibly matching TRBD1 (5 bases). V dropped 6 bases and J dropped 3 bases, with 11 bases sitting between them. The CDR3 consists of 13 residues. The V gene's germline CDR1 is LNHDA and CDR2 SQIVND (reference sequence). The CDR3 protein is CASRPGTDYGYTF. Here the CDR3 DNA reads TGTGCCAGTAGGCCCGGGACTGACTATGGCTACACCTTC.

This chain's CDR3 is CASSLVAGVDEQFF. In DNA form, the CDR3 reads TGTGCCAGCAGCTTAGTAGCGGGAGTCGATGAGCAGTTCTTC. V gene TRBV7-3 combines with J gene TRBJ2-1; the match to TRBD2 covers 9 bases. Trimming at V came to 2 bases and at J to 8 bases, leaving 4 bases not matched to a gene. Per germline, CDR1 SGHTA and CDR2 FQGTGA. CDR3 length: 14 amino acids.

The V call is TRBV6-5, the J call TRBJ2-7, with TRBD2 matching over 9 bases. The germline V gene encodes CDR1 MNHEY and CDR2 SVGAGI. The CDR3 has 14 residues. Germline trimming cut 6 bases from V and 7 bases from J; bases unmatched to any gene: 10. The CDR3 reads CASRPSGIAWEQYF. CDR3 DNA sequence: TGTGCCAGCAGACCTAGCGGGATCGCGTGGGAGCAGTACTTC.

The V gene is TRBV30, the J gene TRBJ1-1; 7 bases map to TRBD1. Germline V gene data show CDR1 as GTSNPN and CDR2 as SVGIG (reference sequence). The CDR3 totals 16 residues. V was pared by 2 bases and J by 2 bases, with 11 bases of the junction left unmatched. The CDR3 spells CAWSFDRDNGNTEAFF. As DNA, the CDR3 is TGTGCCTGGAGTTTTGACAGGGACAATGGAAACACTGAAGCTTTCTTT.

The genes are TRBV15 and TRBJ2-1; 10 bases align to TRBD2. The length of the CDR3 is 14 residues. The V gene's germline CDR1 is LNHNV and CDR2 YYDKDF (reference sequence). V shed 4 bases and J 6 bases; nucleotides not matched to a gene: 3. The CDR3 loop is CATSTRLAGNEQFF. Here the CDR3 DNA reads TGTGCCACCAGCACCAGACTAGCGGGCAATGAGCAGTTCTTC.

The rearrangement uses TRBV30 and TRBJ2-1; 7 nucleotides line up with TRBD2. CDR1 GTSNPN and CDR2 SVGIG come from the germline V gene (reference sequence). Unmatched junction bases numbered 5, after V lost 2 bases and J lost 7 bases. CDR3 length: 13 residues. CDR3 sequence reads: CAWSLVGGNEQFF. Written as DNA, the CDR3 is TGTGCCTGGAGTTTGGTGGGGGGGAATGAGCAGTTCTTC.

This clone was counted between two and nine times. V and J are TRBV2 and TRBJ2-2; perhaps TRBD2 as D (5 bases). The CDR3 length is 14 residues. The germline V and J ends were trimmed by 7 bases and 7 bases, with 16 bases remaining between them. Looked up from germline, CDR1 is SNHLY and CDR2 is FYNNEI. CDR3: CASTEGRMGGELFF. The CDR3 DNA reads as TGTGCCAGCACCGAAGGGAGAATGGGCGGGGAGCTGTTTTTT.

The genes are TRBV30 and TRBJ1-1; D call uncertain. Trimming left V 6 bases short and J 7 bases short, with 18 bases between. CDR3 length: 13 residues. CDR1 is GTSNPN, CDR2 SVGIG, per germline (reference sequence). CDR3 in amino acids: CACVEGRGDEAFF. For the CDR3, the DNA is TGTGCCTGCGTCGAAGGGCGCGGGGATGAAGCTTTCTTT.

The gene calls are TRBV29-1 and TRBJ1-1; D is ambiguous. Germline lookup yields CDR1 SQVTM and CDR2 ANQGSEA. V lost 7 bases and J 1 base, leaving 10 bases between the germline ends. The CDR3 covers 12 residues. The CDR3 region is CSAGDENTEAFF. The CDR3 DNA follows: TGCAGCGCAGGCGACGAGAACACTGAAGCTTTCTTT.

The chain couples TRBV30 to TRBJ2-3, with 7 bases fitting TRBD2. Germline V lookup: CDR1 GTSNPN, CDR2 SVGIG (reference sequence). V shed 1 base and J 3 bases; nucleotides not matched to a gene: 10. The CDR3 loop spans 16 amino acids. The CDR3 sequence: CAWSALTGGGTDTQYF. CDR3 DNA sequence: TGTGCCTGGAGTGCTTTAACGGGAGGAGGTACAGATACGCAGTATTTT.

V gene TRBV10-3 combines with J gene TRBJ1-2, with 7 bases fitting TRBD1. This CDR3 is 17 amino acids long. Losses at the gene ends were 2 bases for V and 4 bases for J; bases not matched to a gene: 13. The V gene's germline CDR1 is ENHRY and CDR2 SYGVKD. This chain's CDR3 is CAISESYRGRRAYGYTF. The CDR3 DNA follows: TGTGCCATCAGTGAGAGTTACAGGGGCCGAAGGGCCTATGGCTACACCTTC.

This sequence joins TRBV10-3 and TRBJ1-3; D is uncertain. Germline CDR1 is ENHRY and CDR2 is SYGVKD. This CDR3 has 14 residues. The germline V and J ends were trimmed by 4 bases and 0 bases, with 7 bases remaining between them. The DNA of the CDR3 is TGTGCCATCAGTGCGCGGGACTCTGGAAACACCATATATTTT. As protein: CAISARDSGNTIYF.

CDR3 DNA sequence: TGTGCCACCAGCAACTCGGGACAGCTCGGGGGCTACACCTTC. It specifies CATSNSGQLGGYTF. J is TRBJ1-2 and V is TRBV15, with TRBD1 matching 7 bases. J lost 8 bases, V lost 4 bases, and 10 bases had no gene match. Germline CDR1 reads LNHNV; CDR2 reads YYDKDF (reference sequence). The CDR3 length is 14 residues.

The chain couples TRBV5-8 to TRBJ1-2; D gene ambiguous. Between the trimmed V and J ends, which lost 0 bases and 4 bases, there was a span of 10 bases. The CDR3 has 14 amino acids. Germline lookup yields CDR1 SGHTS and CDR2 YDEGEE. In DNA, the CDR3 is TGTGCCAGCAGCTTGGAAGTCCAGGCCTATGGCTACACCTTC. The encoded protein is CASSLEVQAYGYTF.

In this sample, this clone turned up once. The chain has TRBV19 and TRBJ2-5; D ambiguous. This CDR3 comprises 13 residues. Trimming shortened V by 1 base and J by 4 bases, and 7 bases separated the two germline ends. CDR1 is LNHDA, CDR2 SQIVND, per germline (reference sequence). CDR3 region: CASSIVSGETQYF. CDR3 DNA sequence: TGTGCCAGTAGTATAGTTTCGGGAGAGACCCAGTACTTC. The full variable domain, with the rest looked up from reference TRBV19 and TRBJ2-5, is DGGITQSPKYLFRKEGQNVTLSCEQNLNHDAMYWYRQDPGQGLRLIYYSQIVNDFQKGDIAEGYSVSREKKESFPLTVTSAQKNPTAFYLCASSIVSGETQYFGPGTRLLVL.

This clone has just one count. This chain connects TRBV15 to TRBJ1-2, with D perhaps matching TRBD1 (6 bases). The CDR3 has 16 amino acids. Germline loops: CDR1 LNHNV, CDR2 YYDKDF (reference sequence). V was cut by 3 bases and J by 2 bases, with 16 bases left in between. The CDR3 sequence is CATSSAPGQPNYGYTF. CDR3 nucleotides: TGTGCCACCAGCAGCGCGCCGGGACAACCGAACTATGGCTACACCTTC.

Here the CDR3 reads CASSLAGRGEQYF. Written as DNA, the CDR3 is TGTGCCAGCAGCCTGGCCGGGAGAGGCGAGCAGTACTTC. The chain links TRBV7-9 to TRBJ2-7; a possible D gene is TRBD2 (6 bases). The CDR3 sequence is 13 residues long. V was shortened by 5 bases and J by 6 bases, with 14 bases between the two germline ends. CDR1 SEHNR and CDR2 FQNEAQ come from the germline V gene (reference sequence).

In this sample, this clone turned up a few times. This chain links TRBV27 with TRBJ2-3, with 9 bases aligning to TRBD2. The CDR3 covers 18 residues. Trimming cost V 2 bases and J 4 bases; bases outside gene matches: 13. Germline V gene data show CDR1 as MNHEY and CDR2 as SMNVEV (reference sequence). CDR3 nucleotide sequence: TGTGCCAGCAGTTTAATGGGGCTAGCGGGGTTTTACGCAGATACGCAGTATTTT. This codes for CASSLMGLAGFYADTQYF.

V usage is TRBV27 and J usage is TRBJ1-2; D is unclear. V dropped 0 bases and J dropped 7 bases, with 9 bases sitting between them. This CDR3 has 13 amino acids. CDR1 is MNHEY, CDR2 SMNVEV, per germline (reference sequence). CDR3: CASSLSRGAGYTF. The CDR3 nucleotides are TGTGCCAGCAGTTTATCACGGGGAGCTGGCTACACCTTC.

The CDR3 loop is CASSPGGPATNEKLFF. DNA for the CDR3: TGTGCCAGCAGCCCAGGGGGGCCTGCAACTAATGAAAAACTGTTTTTT. The chain joins TRBV7-9 to TRBJ1-4, with 7 bases that match TRBD1. This CDR3 spans 16 amino acids. CDR1 SEHNR and CDR2 FQNEAQ come from the germline V gene (reference sequence). The trim removed 5 bases at V and 0 bases at J, leaving 6 bases unmatched.

The chain employs TRBV5-8 and TRBJ2-2; the D gene is possibly TRBD2 (5 bases). The CDR3 is 14 residues long. Looked up from germline, CDR1 is SGHTS and CDR2 is YDEGEE. Trimming took 0 bases from V and 4 from J, leaving 7 bases between them. CDR3 in DNA: TGTGCCAGCAGCTTGGCGGGGTTCACCGGGGAGCTGTTTTTT. It encodes CASSLAGFTGELFF.